This T cell receptor beta chain is drawn from a study of patients and donors after allogeneic stem cell transplantation. From the RT-PCR reads, TCRdb called clonotypes with MiXCR, one entry per CDR3 protein. Among about a million distinct CDR3 sequences listed, approximately 19% were seen once. CDR1 is SGHRS and CDR2 is YFSETQ in the germline V gene. The CDR3 is 15 amino acids. The V segment lost 1 base and the J segment 2 bases; nucleotides outside the gene matches: 4. This clonotype was observed a few times. This receptor was obtained from a human donor who was either an allogeneic HSCT recipient or a stem cell or donor lymphocyte infusion donor (not recorded which). It is not recorded whose cells these are; they may come from a transplant donor. V gene TRBV5-1 combines with J gene TRBJ1-2; 8 bases align to TRBD1. The sample taken for sequencing was blood, either unsorted or a sorted T cell fraction (not recorded which). CDR3 sequence: CASSLTGDRNYGYTF. The CDR3 DNA reads as TGCGCCAGCAGCTTGACGGGGGACAGGAACTATGGCTACACCTTC. Drawing the rest from reference TRBV5-1 and TRBJ1-2, the complete variable domain is KAGVTQTPRYLIKTRGQQVTLSCSPISGHRSVSWYQQTPGQGLQFLFEYFSETQRNKGNFPGRFSGRQFSNSRSEMNVSTLELGDSALYLCASSLTGDRNYGYTFGSGTRLTVV.